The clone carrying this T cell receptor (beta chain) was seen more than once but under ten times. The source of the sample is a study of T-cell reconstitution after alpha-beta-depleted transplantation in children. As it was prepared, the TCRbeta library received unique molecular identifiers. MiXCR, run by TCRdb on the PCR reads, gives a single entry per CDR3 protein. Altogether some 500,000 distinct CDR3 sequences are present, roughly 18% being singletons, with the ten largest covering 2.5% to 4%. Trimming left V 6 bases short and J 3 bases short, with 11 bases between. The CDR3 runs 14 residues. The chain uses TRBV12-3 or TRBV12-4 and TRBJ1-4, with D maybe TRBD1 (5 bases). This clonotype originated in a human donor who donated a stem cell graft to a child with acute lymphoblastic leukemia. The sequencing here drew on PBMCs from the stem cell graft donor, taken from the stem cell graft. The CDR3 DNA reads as TGTGCCAGCAGAAGGCGGGGCTCTAATGAAAAACTGTTTTTT. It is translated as CASRRRGSNEKLFF.